This TCR beta chain was recorded in a study of PD-L1 blockade in urothelial cancer. The overall study: The patients' atezolizumab therapy, 1,200 mg intravenously every 3 weeks, started at some point between 2013 and 2014. Blood yielded a median of approximately 130,000 T cells per sample. About nine tenths of the roughly 29 patients were men with bladder-origin urothelial cancer.

This table comes from immunoSEQ multiplex PCR, and its TCRdb copy is limited to in-frame clones, with some not included. The sample gives 25,000 to 30,000 clones, around 86% of which show up once; approximately 2.1% is in the top ten. Patients in the study were battling locally advanced or metastatic urothelial carcinoma. CDR1 and CDR2 from the germline V gene are MDHEN and SYDVKM. The V end was cut by 6 bases, the J end by 7 bases, with 16 bases between. This CDR3 is built from 13 residues. This specimen consisted of PBMCs, obtained around atezolizumab (anti-PD-L1) treatment. This sequence joins TRBV28 and TRBJ2-7, with unresolved D. This TCR was recovered from a man aged 45-60 years with urothelial cancer. The CDR3 nucleotides read TGTGCCAGCAGCTCCTTACGGCGGCGGGAGCAGTACTTC. Its translation is CASSSLRRREQYF.